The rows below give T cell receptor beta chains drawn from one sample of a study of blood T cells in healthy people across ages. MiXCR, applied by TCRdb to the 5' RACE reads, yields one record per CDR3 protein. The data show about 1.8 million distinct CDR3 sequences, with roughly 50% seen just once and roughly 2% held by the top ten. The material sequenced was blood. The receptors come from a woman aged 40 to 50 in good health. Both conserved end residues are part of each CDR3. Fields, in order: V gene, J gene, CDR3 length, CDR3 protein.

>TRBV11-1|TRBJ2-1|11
CATEGNNEQFF
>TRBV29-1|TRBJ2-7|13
CSAIPIQQYEQYF
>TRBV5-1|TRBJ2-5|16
CASSLASGTDKETQYF
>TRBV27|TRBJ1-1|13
CASSLYRGTEAFF
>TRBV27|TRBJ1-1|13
CASSVTRSAEAFF
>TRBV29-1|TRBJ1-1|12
CSVVRGIAEAFF
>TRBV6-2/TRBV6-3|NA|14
CASSFTGKKETQYF
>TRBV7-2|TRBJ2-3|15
CASSPAGTALDTQYF
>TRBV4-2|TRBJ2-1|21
CASSPSLAGSLVGTSYNEQFF
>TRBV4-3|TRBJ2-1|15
CASSQDATGGNEQFF
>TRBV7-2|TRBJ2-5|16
CASSLDGAGPLEAQYF
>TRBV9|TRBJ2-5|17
CASSVGLVSGGQETQYF
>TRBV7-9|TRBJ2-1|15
CASSIAGSPYNEQFF
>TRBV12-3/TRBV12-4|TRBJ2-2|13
CASRSWFAGELFF
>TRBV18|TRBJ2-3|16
CASSPPGRLSTDTQYF
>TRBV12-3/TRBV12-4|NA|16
CASSLDLLAEGETQYF
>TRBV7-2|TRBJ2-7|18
CASSPPVQGAKIWYEQYF
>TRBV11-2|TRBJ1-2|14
CASSSKGQGYGYTF
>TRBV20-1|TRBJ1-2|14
CSARPVEGYYGYTF
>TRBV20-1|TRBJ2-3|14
CSAYWGAFTDTQYF
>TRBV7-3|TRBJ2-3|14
CASSLTPSADTQYF
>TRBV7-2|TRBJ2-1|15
CASAYTGTGYNEQFF
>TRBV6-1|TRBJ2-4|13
CASSTGQANIQYF
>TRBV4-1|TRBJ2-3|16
CASSFLTGGLTDTQYF
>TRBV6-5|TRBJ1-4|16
CASSDSIVGGREKLFF
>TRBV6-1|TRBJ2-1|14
CASTPWGGHNEQFF
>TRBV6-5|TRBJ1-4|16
CASSYSWAATNEKLFF
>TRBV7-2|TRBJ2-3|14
CASREGREGCTQYF